This T cell receptor beta chain was sequenced for a study of CD8+CD57+ T cells in acquired aplastic anemia. As for the study in general: 3.2 ug was the average amount of DNA from sorted CD4+ and CD8+ cells. There were 10 million to 14 million reads, on average, for CD4+ cells from healthy donors. Whole-study findings and limits: Common to patients and controls were approximately 30 CD8+ CDR3 sequences.

Both TCR beta VDJ combination and CDR3 sequence profiling were carried out. Genomic DNA was the template for this profiling. Using its own MiXCR run on the reads, TCRdb lists one record per CDR3 protein. The profile covers approximately 200,000 distinct CDR3 sequences, with over 55% appearing a single time and 29% taken by the ten largest. Germline CDR1 and CDR2: SGHNT and YYREEE (reference sequence). V lost 4 bases, J lost 5 bases, and 15 bases stayed unmatched. The CDR3 runs to 18 residues. As to this clonotype: Its antigen is unknown.

The rearrangement links TRBV5-4 to TRBJ2-5; 12 nucleotides match TRBD2. The clonotype comes from a human donor in good health. Material for sequencing was sorted CD4+, CD8+, or CD8+CD57+ T cells (not recorded which) from PBMCs. For the CDR3, the DNA is TGTGCCAGCAGCCCTTGGACTAGCGGGGATCCTCGATGGGAGACCCAGTACTTC. Translating it yields CASSPWTSGDPRWETQYF.